This paragraph covers one T cell receptor (beta chain) sequence. As yet, its antigen is unknown. CDR3 length equals 14 residues. V lost 7 bases and J lost 4, with 16 bases in between. CDR1 and CDR2 from the germline V gene are LNHDA and SQIVND (reference sequence). The data are from a study of T cells in tuberculosis. Whole-study results and caveats: Smaller alpha distances in active tuberculosis partly reflected shorter CDR3-alpha lengths.

Profiled with immunoSEQ multiplex PCR; TCRdb holds only in-frame clones, not every one. Of about 43,000 clones in the sample, roughly 94% are singletons; the top ten hold about 2%. The V gene is TRBV19, the J gene TRBJ1-1; tentative D call: TRBD1 (5 bases). The TCR was taken from a donor aged 10-30 years with latent tuberculosis or without tuberculosis infection. Some clones in this sample may be carry-over from other donors' samples. Sequencing was carried out using PBMCs. The CDR3 region is CASTLRGVTTEAFF. Here the CDR3 DNA reads TGTGCCAGTACCCTGCGGGGGGTGACCACTGAAGCTTTCTTT.